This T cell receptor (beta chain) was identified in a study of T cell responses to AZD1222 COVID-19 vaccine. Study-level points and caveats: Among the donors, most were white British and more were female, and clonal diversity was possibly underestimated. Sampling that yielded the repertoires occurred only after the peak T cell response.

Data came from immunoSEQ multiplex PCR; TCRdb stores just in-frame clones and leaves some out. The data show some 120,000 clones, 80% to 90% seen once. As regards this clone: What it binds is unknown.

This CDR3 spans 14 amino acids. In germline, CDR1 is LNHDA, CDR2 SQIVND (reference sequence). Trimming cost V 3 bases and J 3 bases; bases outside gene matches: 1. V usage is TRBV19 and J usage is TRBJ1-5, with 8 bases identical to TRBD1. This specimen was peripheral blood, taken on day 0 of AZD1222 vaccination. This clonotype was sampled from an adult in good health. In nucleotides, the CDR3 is TGTGCCAGTAGTATGGACAGGGACAATCAGCCCCAGCATTTT. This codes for CASSMDRDNQPQHF.